Below are 25 T cell receptor beta chains sequenced from a single sample in a study of long-term antiretroviral therapy in people with HIV. The assay, immunoSEQ v3.0, was run at survey level. Only in-frame clones appear in the TCRdb table, and some are missing; sequencing was by immunoSEQ multiplex PCR. The table lists over 10,000 clones, under 85% of them singletons. The sequencing used unsorted PBMCs, collected 0.8 years before starting antiretroviral therapy. The receptors here all came from a woman aged 40-49 years with HIV.

V is TRBV5-4 and J is TRBJ2-2; 7 bases map to TRBD1. The V and J ends lost 3 bases and 1 base, in that order; junction bases with no gene match: 6. This CDR3 spans 16 amino acids. Germline CDR1 SGHNT, CDR2 YYREEE (reference sequence). The CDR3 is CASSWGTEKNTGELFF. CDR3 nucleotide sequence: TGTGCCAGCAGCTGGGGGACAGAAAAGAACACCGGGGAGCTGTTTTTT.

This clone was seen just once. The V and J genes are TRBV6-5 and TRBJ1-1; the D gene is possibly TRBD1 (5 bases). V lost 6 bases to trimming and J lost 3 bases, with 14 bases between them. This CDR3 comprises 14 residues. The germline V gene has CDR1 MNHEY and CDR2 SVGAGI. CDR3 DNA: TGTGCCAGCAGGGATGTGGGGCTTGACACTGAAGCTTTCTTT. This translates into CASRDVGLDTEAFF.

The V call is TRBV7-2, the J call TRBJ2-1; D not certain. This CDR3 region has 14 residues. Germline CDR1 is SGHTA and CDR2 is FQGNSA. Trimming shortened V by 3 bases and J by 4 bases, and 10 bases separated the two germline ends. CDR3 loop: CASSFSEIYNEQFF. The CDR3 DNA sequence: TGTGCCAGCAGCTTCTCTGAGATTTACAATGAGCAGTTCTTC.

The table lists this clone with a few counts. This chain uses TRBV27 with TRBJ2-7; D call uncertain. Germline CDR1 reads MNHEY; CDR2 reads SMNVEV (reference sequence). The CDR3 runs 15 residues. V was clipped by 4 bases and J by 3 bases, with 16 bases between them. CDR3 amino acids: CASSYTRSPIYEQYF. CDR3 in DNA: TGTGCCAGCAGTTACACAAGGTCCCCAATCTACGAGCAGTACTTC.

The chain carries TRBV28 and TRBJ1-5; D perhaps matches TRBD1 (6 bases). Germline values: CDR1 MDHEN, CDR2 SYDVKM. CDR3 size: 17 residues. Deletions cut 3 bases from V and 1 base from J, with 16 bases between. The CDR3 region is CASSFALSGQSNQPQHF. The CDR3 bases are TGTGCCAGCAGTTTTGCCCTATCCGGACAGAGCAATCAGCCCCAGCATTTT. The whole variable domain, filled in from reference TRBV28 and TRBJ1-5, reads DVKVTQSSRYLVKRTGEKVFLECVQDMDHENMFWYRQDPGLGLRLIYFSYDVKMKEKGDIPEGYSVSREKKERFSLILESASTNQTSMYLCASSFALSGQSNQPQHFGDGTRLSIL.

The CDR3 DNA reads as TGTGCCAGCAGCCCAGAGCTTGCCGGGGAGCTGTTTTTT. As protein: CASSPELAGELFF. The chain recombines TRBV11-2 with TRBJ2-2, with D hard to call. Trimming removed 5 bases from V and 6 bases from J, with 10 bases in between. Germline loops: CDR1 SGHAT, CDR2 FQNNGV. This CDR3 is built from 13 residues.

The rearrangement uses TRBV6-6 and TRBJ1-3; D gene uncertain. This CDR3 has 12 residues. The germline V and J ends were trimmed by 6 bases and 3 bases, with 6 bases remaining between them. The V gene's germline CDR1 is MNHNY and CDR2 SVGAGI (reference sequence). The CDR3 loop reads CASRGNGNTIYF. The CDR3 DNA follows: TGTGCCAGCAGGGGGAATGGAAACACCATATATTTT.

This clone was picked up one time. V and J are TRBV7-2 and TRBJ2-3, with 7 bases aligning to TRBD2. With V trimmed by 3 bases and J by 3 bases, 6 bases remained unmatched. CDR1 SGHTA and CDR2 FQGNSA come from the germline V gene. The CDR3 extends over 15 amino acids. As DNA, the CDR3 is TGTGCCAGCAGCTTTACTAGCGAGTGGACAGATACGCAGTATTTT. Its translation: CASSFTSEWTDTQYF.

V usage is TRBV7-8 and J usage is TRBJ2-7; 7 nucleotides match TRBD2. The germline V gene has CDR1 SGHVS and CDR2 FQNEAQ. There are 15 residues in the CDR3. After removal of 3 bases from V and 0 bases from J, the junction contained 5 bases not matched to a gene. CDR3: CASSFSSGSSYEQYF. CDR3 bases: TGTGCCAGCAGCTTCTCTAGCGGTAGCTCCTACGAGCAGTACTTC.

The chain employs TRBV5-1 and TRBJ1-2; D not resolved. The CDR3 length is 14 residues. The germline V and J ends were trimmed by 2 bases and 2 bases, with 10 bases remaining between them. Germline values: CDR1 SGHRS, CDR2 YFSETQ. The CDR3 loop is CASSLREANYGYTF. The CDR3 DNA reads as TGCGCCAGCAGCTTAAGGGAGGCAAACTATGGCTACACCTTC. The full variable domain, in which reference TRBV5-1 and TRBJ1-2 provide the parts outside the CDR3, is KAGVTQTPRYLIKTRGQQVTLSCSPISGHRSVSWYQQTPGQGLQFLFEYFSETQRNKGNFPGRFSGRQFSNSRSEMNVSTLELGDSALYLCASSLREANYGYTFGSGTRLTVV.

The chain is built from TRBV29-1 and TRBJ2-2, with 12 bases aligning to TRBD2. The V segment lost 5 bases and the J segment 1 base; nucleotides outside the gene matches: 5. Germline V gene sequence: CDR1 SQVTM, CDR2 ANQGSEA. The CDR3 has 16 amino acids. CDR3 nucleotides: TGCAGCGTTACGACTAGCGGGAGTATGAACACCGGGGAGCTGTTTTTT. Translated: CSVTTSGSMNTGELFF.

In its sample, this clone was seen a few times. The rearrangement links TRBV7-2 to TRBJ2-1, with 8 bases lining up with TRBD2. Germline-derived CDR1 and CDR2 are SGHTA and FQGNSA. Trimming cost V 0 bases and J 0 bases; bases outside gene matches: 7. The CDR3 has 18 residues. The CDR3 is CASSLAWSSGSSYNEQFF. The CDR3 DNA sequence: TGTGCCAGCAGCTTAGCGTGGTCAAGCGGGAGCTCCTACAATGAGCAGTTCTTC.

V usage is TRBV4-2 and J usage is TRBJ2-7; TRBD2 agrees at 9 bases. The CDR3 is 16 residues long. Germline V lookup: CDR1 LGHNA, CDR2 YNFKEQ. V shed 0 bases, J shed 4 bases, and the junction held 7 bases outside the gene matches. CDR3 sequence reads: CASSQERGAGGYEQYF. CDR3 nucleotides: TGTGCCAGCAGCCAAGAACGTGGGGCGGGAGGGTACGAGCAGTACTTC.

CDR3 amino acids: CASSLVQGWLYEQYF. The CDR3 bases are TGTGCCAGCAGCCTTGTACAGGGGTGGCTCTACGAGCAGTACTTC. The chain carries TRBV5-6 and TRBJ2-7; 7 bases fit TRBD1. Germline values: CDR1 SGHDT, CDR2 YYEEEE. The V and J ends lost 4 bases and 3 bases, in that order; junction bases with no gene match: 10. This CDR3 comprises 15 residues.

This clone is medium-sized by share. The V call is TRBV28, the J call TRBJ1-2; 8 bases are a match to TRBD1. The germline gives CDR1 MDHEN, CDR2 SYDVKM. The CDR3 spans 15 residues. Germline trimming cut 6 bases from V and 4 bases from J; bases unmatched to any gene: 10. The CDR3 DNA reads TGTGCCAGCAGCCCCGCCGGGGGACAGGTCTATGGCTACACCTTC. As protein: CASSPAGGQVYGYTF.

This chain joins TRBV13 and TRBJ1-3; D remains unclear. The CDR3 has 13 amino acids. Trimming took off 1 base at V and 5 bases at J, with 6 bases between the two ends. Germline assignment: CDR1 PRHDT and CDR2 FYEKMQ (reference sequence). The DNA for the CDR3 is TGTGCCAGCAGCTTAGACAGACGAAACACCATATATTTT. Residues: CASSLDRRNTIYF.

V is TRBV2 and J is TRBJ2-7; D is unresolved. The CDR3 has 12 residues. The germline V gene has CDR1 SNHLY and CDR2 FYNNEI. V dropped 6 bases and J dropped 4 bases, with 10 bases sitting between them. Here the CDR3 reads CASSLLGYEQYF. For the CDR3, the DNA is TGTGCCAGCAGCTTACTTGGATACGAGCAGTACTTC.

The chain links TRBV18 to TRBJ2-3, with D tentatively TRBD1 (6 bases). The CDR3 covers 14 residues. Germline V lookup: CDR1 KGHSH, CDR2 LQKENI. V lost 2 bases to trimming and J lost 0 bases, with 6 bases between them. CDR3 DNA: TGTGCCAGCTCACCAGGACAGAGCACAGATACGCAGTATTTT. Protein: CASSPGQSTDTQYF.

CDR3 nucleotide sequence: TGTGCCAGTATTAGGTCGGATGTTGGCAATCAGCCCCAGCATTTT. This translates into CASIRSDVGNQPQHF. V is TRBV19 and J is TRBJ1-5; no clear D gene. Germline V gives CDR1 LNHDA, CDR2 SQIVND (reference sequence). This CDR3 spans 15 amino acids. V lost 7 bases to trimming and J lost 2 bases, with 15 bases between them.

Here the CDR3 reads CAISERGLVVSDTQYF. CDR3 bases: TGTGCCATCAGTGAGAGGGGACTAGTAGTTTCGGATACGCAGTATTTT. The gene calls are TRBV10-3 and TRBJ2-3, with TRBD2 matching over 8 bases. Losses at the gene ends were 2 bases for V and 6 bases for J; bases not matched to a gene: 10. The CDR3 spans 16 residues. Per germline, CDR1 ENHRY and CDR2 SYGVKD.

The V call is TRBV2, the J call TRBJ2-1; D is perhaps TRBD2 (6 bases). CDR3 length equals 15 residues. V lost 7 bases and J lost 5, with 18 bases in between. The V gene's germline CDR1 is SNHLY and CDR2 FYNNEI. The DNA for the CDR3 is TGTGCCAGCAAGGGCTTGAGTGCGGGGCACAATGAGCAGTTCTTC. Translated: CASKGLSAGHNEQFF.

This chain connects TRBV28 to TRBJ2-1; 7 nucleotides agree with TRBD1. Germline V gene lookup returns CDR1 MDHEN and CDR2 SYDVKM. This CDR3 spans 16 amino acids. The J segment lost 4 bases and the V segment lost 4 bases, leaving 10 bases of the junction unmatched. The DNA of the CDR3 is TGTGCCAGCAGTTCGTCGGCCGGACAGGAATACAATGAGCAGTTCTTC. Its translation is CASSSSAGQEYNEQFF.

V gene TRBV6-5 combines with J gene TRBJ1-2, with a tentative D call TRBD1 (6 bases). In germline, CDR1 is MNHEY, CDR2 SVGAGI. The length of the CDR3 is 13 residues. The V end was cut by 6 bases, the J end by 4 bases, with 12 bases between. CDR3 protein: CASSRRGAYGYTF. For the CDR3, the DNA is TGTGCCAGCAGCCGCAGGGGAGCCTATGGCTACACCTTC.

The rearrangement links TRBV7-9 to TRBJ2-7; 7 bases fit TRBD1. The length of the CDR3 is 14 residues. Germline V lookup: CDR1 SEHNR, CDR2 FQNEAQ (reference sequence). V shed 1 base, J shed 5 bases, and the junction held 5 bases outside the gene matches. The DNA of the CDR3 is TGTGCCAGCAGCTTAGAAGGGGGCGCGGACGAGCAGTACTTC. It yields the protein CASSLEGGADEQYF.

The chain uses TRBV7-9 and TRBJ2-3; D gene uncertain. The CDR3 spans 11 residues. Trimming stripped 6 bases from V and 7 bases from J, with 8 bases between. Germline loops: CDR1 SEHNR, CDR2 FQNEAQ (reference sequence). The CDR3 DNA reads TGTGCCAGCAGAACCGCTAATACGCAGTATTTT. Translating it yields CASRTANTQYF.